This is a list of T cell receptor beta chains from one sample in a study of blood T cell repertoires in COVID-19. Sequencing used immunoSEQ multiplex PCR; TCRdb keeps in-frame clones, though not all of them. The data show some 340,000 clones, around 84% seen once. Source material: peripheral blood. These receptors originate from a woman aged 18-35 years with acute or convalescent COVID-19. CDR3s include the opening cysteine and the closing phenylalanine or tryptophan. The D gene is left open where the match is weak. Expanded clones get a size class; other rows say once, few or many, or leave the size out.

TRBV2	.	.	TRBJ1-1	TGTGCCAGCAGTGAGGGGCGGGGGGCGAACACTGAAGCTTTCTTT	CASSEGRGANTEAFF
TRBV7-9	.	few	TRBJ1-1	TGTGCCAGCAGTTTCCGAGAGAACACTGAAGCTTTCTTT	CASSFRENTEAFF
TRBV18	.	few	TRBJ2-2	TGTGCCAGCTCACCACTGGGGCCCCCCTCCGGGGAGCTGTTTTTT	CASSPLGPPSGELFF
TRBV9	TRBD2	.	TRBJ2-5	TGTGCCAGCAGCCCCCCTAGCGGGGGAAGGGAGACCCAGTACTTC	CASSPPSGGRETQYF
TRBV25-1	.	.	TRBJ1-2	TGTGCCAGCAGCTTCGACGGAGCACCAGACTATGGCTACACCTTC	CASSFDGAPDYGYTF
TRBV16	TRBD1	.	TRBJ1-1	TGTGCCAGCAGCCTAGACAGGGGGACGAACACTGAAGCTTTCTTT	CASSLDRGTNTEAFF
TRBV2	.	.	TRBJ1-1	TGTGCCAGCAGTGCTCGGGGCAGGGGACAGAACACTGAAGCTTTCTTT	CASSARGRGQNTEAFF
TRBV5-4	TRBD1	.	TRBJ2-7	TGTGCCAGCAGCTCGACAGGGACCTACGAGCAGTACTTC	CASSSTGTYEQYF
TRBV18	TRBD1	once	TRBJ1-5	TGTGCCAGCTCACCTGGGACAGGGCGCAATCAGCCCCAGCATTTT	CASSPGTGRNQPQHF
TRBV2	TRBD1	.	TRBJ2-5	TGTGCCAGCAGCGACGGGACAGCGAGGCTCCAAGAGACCCAGTACTTC	CASSDGTARLQETQYF
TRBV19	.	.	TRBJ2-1	TGTGCCAGTAGTCCTTACCCCTTCTCAAGGCTGGGGGGCTCCTACAATGAGCAGTTCTTC	CASSPYPFSRLGGSYNEQFF
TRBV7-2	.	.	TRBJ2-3	TGTGCCAGCAGCTTGGGCTTAGCGGTGGGGGTAGATACGCAGTATTTT	CASSLGLAVGVDTQYF
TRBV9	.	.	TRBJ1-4	TGTGCCAGCACCGTGGGGGCAAATGAAAAACTGTTTTTT	CASTVGANEKLFF
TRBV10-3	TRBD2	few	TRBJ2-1	TGTGCCATCAGTGGAGGGGTAGCGGGCTACAATGAGCAGTTCTTC	CAISGGVAGYNEQFF
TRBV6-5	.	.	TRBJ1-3	TGTGCCACCAGGGCTGGGGCTTTCTCTGGAAACACCATATATTTT	CATRAGAFSGNTIYF
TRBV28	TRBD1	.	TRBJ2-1	TGTGCCAGCCAGGGGGACGGGTCCTACAATGAGCAGTTCTTC	CASQGDGSYNEQFF
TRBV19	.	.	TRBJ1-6	TGTGCCAGTAGTACAGGGTACGGGTCACCCCTCCACTTT	CASSTGYGSPLHF
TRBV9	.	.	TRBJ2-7	TGTGCCAGCAGCCCCCTAGGTGCGGGACCCTCCTACGAGCAGTACTTC	CASSPLGAGPSYEQYF
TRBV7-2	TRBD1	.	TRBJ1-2	TGTGCCAGCAGCTTAGCCTGGACAGGGGGACGCTATGGCTACACCTTC	CASSLAWTGGRYGYTF
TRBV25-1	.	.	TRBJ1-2	TGTGCCAGCAGTGAAGAGGGGACAAGCTATGGCTACACCTTC	CASSEEGTSYGYTF
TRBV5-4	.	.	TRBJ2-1	TGTGCCAGCAGCTCAAACCAGGCATATCTTCGACTCTTC	CASSSNQAYLRLF
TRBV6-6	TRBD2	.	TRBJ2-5	TGTGCCAGCAGTCCTAGCGGGGCCCAAGAGACCCAGTACTTC	CASSPSGAQETQYF
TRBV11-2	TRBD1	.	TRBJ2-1	TGTGCCAGCAGCTTACCCTGGGACAGGGCCTACAATGAGCAGTTCTTC	CASSLPWDRAYNEQFF
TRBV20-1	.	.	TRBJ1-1	TGCAGCACGATAAGAGGGACTGAAGCTTTCTTT	CSTIRGTEAFF
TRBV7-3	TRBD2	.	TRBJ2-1	TGTGCCAGCAGCCGTGCTCCGGGACTAGCGGGAGGGCCCTCAAGCAATGAGCAGTTCTTC	CASSRAPGLAGGPSSNEQFF
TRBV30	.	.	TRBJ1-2	TGTGCCTGGAGTGTACGGCAGGGGAATGGCTACACCTTC	CAWSVRQGNGYTF
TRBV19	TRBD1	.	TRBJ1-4	TGTGCCAGTACTGAGACAGGGGGTTTACGGGCTAATGAAAAACTGTTTTTT	CASTETGGLRANEKLFF
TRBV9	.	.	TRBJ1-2	TGTGCCAGCACCGCTACGGGTTCAGCCGGCTATGGCTACACCTTC	CASTATGSAGYGYTF
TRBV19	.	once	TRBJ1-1	TGTGCCAGTAGTCCTACAGGTCGGGGGGCTTTCTTT	CASSPTGRGAFF
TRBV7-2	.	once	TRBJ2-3	TGTGCCAGCAGCTTTGGACAGTTGGATACGCAGTATTTT	CASSFGQLDTQYF
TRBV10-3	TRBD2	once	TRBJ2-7	TGTGCCACCTCCAGCGGGGGAGACTACGAGCAGTACTTC	CATSSGGDYEQYF
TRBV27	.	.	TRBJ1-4	TGTGCCAGCAGTCCTACCCTCGACAGGTTTAATGAAAAACTGTTTTTT	CASSPTLDRFNEKLFF
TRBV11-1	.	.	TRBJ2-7	TGTGCCAGCAGCTTAGCGCGGGACCCTACCTACGAGCAGTACTTC	CASSLARDPTYEQYF
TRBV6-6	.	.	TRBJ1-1	TGTGCCAGCACAAAACAGGGTAGGAACACTGAAGCTTTCTTT	CASTKQGRNTEAFF
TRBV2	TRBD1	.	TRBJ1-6	TGTGCCAGCAGCGGGGACAGGGTCTTCTCACCCCTCCACTTT	CASSGDRVFSPLHF
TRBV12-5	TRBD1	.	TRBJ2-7	TGTGCTAGTGGTTTTTCGACAGGGCCCTACGAGCAGTACTTC	CASGFSTGPYEQYF
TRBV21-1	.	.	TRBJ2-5	TGTGCCAGCAGCAAAGGTAATTTCCCGCTCGGGACAGACCAAGAGACCCAGTACTTC	CASSKGNFPLGTDQETQYF
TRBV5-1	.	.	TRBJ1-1	TGCGCCAGCCAAATAGGCGGTAACACTGAAGCTTTCTTT	CASQIGGNTEAFF
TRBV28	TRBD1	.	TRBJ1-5	TGTGCCAGCAGTGACTCCGGACAGGGAAGGAATCAGCCCCAGCATTTT	CASSDSGQGRNQPQHF
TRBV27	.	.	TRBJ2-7	TGTGCCAGCCACCAGACAGGAGCAGTTGCCGCTCGGGGGCAGTACTTC	CASHQTGAVAARGQYF
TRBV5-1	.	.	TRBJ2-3	TGCGCCAGCAGCCATGATGGCCGCACAGATACGCAGTATTTT	CASSHDGRTDTQYF
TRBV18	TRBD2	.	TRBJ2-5	TGTGCCAGCTCACCCTCTGGACTAGCGGTAGAGGGGACCCAGTACTTC	CASSPSGLAVEGTQYF